A single sample gave rise to the 2 T cell receptor beta chains below, sequenced in a study of beta chain features in type 1 diabetes. Points from the study as a whole: Among patients with Type 1 diabetes, TCRB CDR3s were moderately but significantly shorter in every one of the four CD4+ subsets.

Their specific antigens are unknown. Expressed TCRB transcripts were sequenced because the isolated RNA had all been reverse transcribed beforehand. Produced via immunoSEQ multiplex PCR; TCRdb's table is partial and in-frame only. Of more than 250,000 clones in the sample, 15% were seen once. Input material: naive CD4+ T cells from blood. These receptors were obtained from a young man with type 1 diabetes.

The gene calls are TRBV6-5 and TRBJ2-7; TRBD1 agrees at 8 bases. Trimming took 5 bases from V and 5 from J; bases not matched to a gene: 8. This CDR3 contains 14 residues. The germline gives CDR1 MNHEY, CDR2 SVGAGI. The CDR3 is CASSPGTGSHEQYF. CDR3 DNA: TGTGCCAGCAGTCCCGGGACAGGATCCCACGAGCAGTACTTC.

The chain carries TRBV5-1 and TRBJ1-2; 9 positions match TRBD1. The V gene's germline CDR1 is SGHRS and CDR2 YFSETQ. The length of the CDR3 is 14 residues. V dropped 2 bases and J dropped 6; count of bases not matched to a gene: 5. This CDR3 is CASSLHRTGDGYTF. Here the CDR3 DNA reads TGCGCCAGCAGCTTACATCGGACAGGGGATGGCTACACCTTC.